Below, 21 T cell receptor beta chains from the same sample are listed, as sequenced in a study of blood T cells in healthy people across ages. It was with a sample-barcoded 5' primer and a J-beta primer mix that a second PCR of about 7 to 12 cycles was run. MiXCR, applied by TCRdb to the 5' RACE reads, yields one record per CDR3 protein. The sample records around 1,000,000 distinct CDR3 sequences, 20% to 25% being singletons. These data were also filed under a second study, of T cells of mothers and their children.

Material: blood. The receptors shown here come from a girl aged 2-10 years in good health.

CDR3 amino acids: CASSERAGGPIYNEQFF. CDR3 sequence (DNA): TGTGCCAGCAGTGAACGCGCGGGAGGGCCGATCTACAATGAGCAGTTCTTC. The chain combines TRBV6-1 with TRBJ2-1; 9 bases align to TRBD2. Germline loops: CDR1 MNHNS, CDR2 SASEGT. CDR3 length equals 17 residues. V lost 2 bases to trimming and J lost 3 bases; unmatched junction nucleotides: 8.

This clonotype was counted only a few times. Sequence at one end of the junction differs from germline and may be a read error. Here the CDR3 reads CASSLVGNGLTGF. The CDR3 DNA reads as TGTGCCAGCAGCTTAGTCGGGAACGGCCTGACGGGCTTC. The chain employs TRBV7-8 and TRBJ2-5, with a tentative D call TRBD2 (5 bases). Germline V gene data show CDR1 as SGHVS and CDR2 as FQNEAQ. The CDR3 has 13 residues.

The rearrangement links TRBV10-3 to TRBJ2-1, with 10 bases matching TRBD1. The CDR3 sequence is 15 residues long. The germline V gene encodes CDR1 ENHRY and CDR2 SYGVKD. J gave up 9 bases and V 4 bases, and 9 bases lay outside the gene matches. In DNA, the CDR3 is TGTGCCATCAGTGGCCCGGGACAGGGGATCATTGAGCAGTTCTTC. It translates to CAISGPGQGIIEQFF.

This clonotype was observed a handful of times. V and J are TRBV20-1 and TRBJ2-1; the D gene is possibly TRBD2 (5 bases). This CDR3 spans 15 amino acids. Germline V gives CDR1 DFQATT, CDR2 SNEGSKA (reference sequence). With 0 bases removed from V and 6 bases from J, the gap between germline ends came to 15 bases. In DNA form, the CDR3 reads TGCAGTGCTAGAGATTTCGGGGTCCCTGGCAATGAGCAGTTCTTC. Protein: CSARDFGVPGNEQFF.

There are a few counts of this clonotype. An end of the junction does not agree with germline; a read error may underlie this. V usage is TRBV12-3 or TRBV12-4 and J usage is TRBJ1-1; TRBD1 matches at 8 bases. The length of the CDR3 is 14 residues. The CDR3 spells CARRPGQENTEAFF. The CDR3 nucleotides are TGTGCCCGCAGACCGGGACAGGAGAACACCGAAGCTTTCTTT.

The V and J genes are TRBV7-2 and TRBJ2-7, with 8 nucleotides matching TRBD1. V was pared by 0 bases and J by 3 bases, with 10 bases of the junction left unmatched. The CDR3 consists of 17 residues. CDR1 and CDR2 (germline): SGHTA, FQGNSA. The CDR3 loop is CASSLALRDRRNYEQYF. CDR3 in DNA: TGTGCCAGCAGCTTAGCGCTTCGGGACAGGAGAAACTACGAGCAGTACTTC.

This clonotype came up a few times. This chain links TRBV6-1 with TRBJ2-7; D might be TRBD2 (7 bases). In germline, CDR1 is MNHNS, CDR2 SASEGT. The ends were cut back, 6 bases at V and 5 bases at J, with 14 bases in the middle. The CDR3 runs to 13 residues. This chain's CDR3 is CASRRRGGNEQYF. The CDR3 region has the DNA TGTGCCAGCAGAAGAAGGGGGGGAAACGAGCAGTACTTC.

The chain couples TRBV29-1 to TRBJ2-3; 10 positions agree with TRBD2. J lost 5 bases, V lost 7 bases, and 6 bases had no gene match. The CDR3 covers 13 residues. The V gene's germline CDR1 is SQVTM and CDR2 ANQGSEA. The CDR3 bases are TGCAGCGGCCTAGCGGGAGTTTTAGATACGCAGTATTTT. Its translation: CSGLAGVLDTQYF.

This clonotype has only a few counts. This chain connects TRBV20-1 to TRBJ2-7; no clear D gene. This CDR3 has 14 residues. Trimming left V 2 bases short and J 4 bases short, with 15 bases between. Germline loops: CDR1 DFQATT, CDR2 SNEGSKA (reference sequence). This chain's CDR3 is CSARPWGGHYEQYF. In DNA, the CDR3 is TGCAGTGCTAGACCTTGGGGTGGTCATTACGAGCAGTACTTC.

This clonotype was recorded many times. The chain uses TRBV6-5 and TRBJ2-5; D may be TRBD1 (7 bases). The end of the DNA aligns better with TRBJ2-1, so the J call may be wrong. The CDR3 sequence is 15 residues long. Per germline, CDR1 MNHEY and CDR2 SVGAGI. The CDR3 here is CASSYSSFRGDEQFF. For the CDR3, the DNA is TGTGCCAGCAGTTACTCATCATTCAGGGGGGATGAGCAGTTCTTC.

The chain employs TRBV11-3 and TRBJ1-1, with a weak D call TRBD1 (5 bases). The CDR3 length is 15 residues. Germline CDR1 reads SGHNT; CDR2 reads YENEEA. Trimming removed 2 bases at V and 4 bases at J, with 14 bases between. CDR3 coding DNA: TGTGCCAGCAGCTTACCCTCCCTCGGGGCCACTGAAGCTTTCTTT. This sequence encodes CASSLPSLGATEAFF.

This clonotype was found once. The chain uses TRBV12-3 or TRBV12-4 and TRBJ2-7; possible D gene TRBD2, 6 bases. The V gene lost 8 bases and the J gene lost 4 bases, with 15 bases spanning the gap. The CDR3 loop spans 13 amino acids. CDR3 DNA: TGTGCCAGCCGCGCGGGACGGTATTACGAGCAGTACTTC. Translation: CASRAGRYYEQYF.

The CDR3, as DNA: TGTGCCAGCAGCTTATTGGAGCTAAGACGTCTGATTCAGTACTTC. Translating gives CASSLLELRRLIQYF. The chain links TRBV11-2 to TRBJ2-4, with D unclear. V dropped 2 bases and J dropped 10 bases, with 18 bases sitting between them. The CDR3 extends over 15 amino acids. The germline CDR1 and CDR2 sequences are SGHAT and FQNNGV.

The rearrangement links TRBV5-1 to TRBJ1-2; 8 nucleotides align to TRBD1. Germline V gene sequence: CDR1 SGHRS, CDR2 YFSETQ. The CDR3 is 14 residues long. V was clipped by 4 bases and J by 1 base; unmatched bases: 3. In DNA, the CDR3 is TGCGCCAGCAGCGTGGGACAGGTTAACTATGGCTACACCTTC. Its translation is CASSVGQVNYGYTF.

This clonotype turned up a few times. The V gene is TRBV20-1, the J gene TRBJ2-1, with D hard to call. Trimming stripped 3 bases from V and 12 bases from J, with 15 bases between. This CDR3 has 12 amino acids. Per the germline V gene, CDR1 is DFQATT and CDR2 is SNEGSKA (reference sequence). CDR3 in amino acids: CSASRDNRSQFF. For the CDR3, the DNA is TGCAGTGCTAGCCGAGACAATCGGTCGCAGTTCTTC.

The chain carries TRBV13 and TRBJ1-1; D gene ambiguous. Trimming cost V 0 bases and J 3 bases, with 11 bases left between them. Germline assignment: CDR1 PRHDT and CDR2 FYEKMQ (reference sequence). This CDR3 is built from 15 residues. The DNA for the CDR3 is TGTGCCAGCAGCTTAGGCCGGCCCGATTACACTGAAGCTTTCTTT. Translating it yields CASSLGRPDYTEAFF. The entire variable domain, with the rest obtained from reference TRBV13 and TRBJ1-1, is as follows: AAGVIQSPRHLIKEKRETATLKCYPIPRHDTVYWYQQGPGQDPQFLISFYEKMQSDKGSIPDRFSAQQFSDYHSELNMSSLELGDSALYFCASSLGRPDYTEAFFGQGTRLTVV.

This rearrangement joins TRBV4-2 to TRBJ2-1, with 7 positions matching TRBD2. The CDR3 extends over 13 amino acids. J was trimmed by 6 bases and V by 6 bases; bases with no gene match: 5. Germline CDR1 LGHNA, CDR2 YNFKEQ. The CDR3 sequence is CASRTGGGNEQFF. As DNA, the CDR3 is TGTGCCAGCAGAACGGGGGGTGGCAATGAGCAGTTCTTC.

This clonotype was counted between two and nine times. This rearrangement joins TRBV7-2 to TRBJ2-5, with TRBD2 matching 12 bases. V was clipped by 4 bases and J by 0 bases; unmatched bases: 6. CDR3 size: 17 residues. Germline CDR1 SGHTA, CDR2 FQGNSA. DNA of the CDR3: TGTGCCAGCAGCTACACCGGGACTAGCGGGCACCAAGAGACCCAGTACTTC. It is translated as CASSYTGTSGHQETQYF. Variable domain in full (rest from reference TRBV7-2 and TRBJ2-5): GAGVSQSPSNKVTEKGKDVELRCDPISGHTALYWYRQSLGQGLEFLIYFQGNSAPDKSGLPSDRFSAERTGGSVSTLTIQRTQQEDSAVYLCASSYTGTSGHQETQYFGPGTRLLVL.

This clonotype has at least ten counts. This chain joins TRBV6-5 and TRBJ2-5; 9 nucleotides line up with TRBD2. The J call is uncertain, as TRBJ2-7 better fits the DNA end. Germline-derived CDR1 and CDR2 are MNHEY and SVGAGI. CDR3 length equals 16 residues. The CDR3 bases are TGTGCCAGCAGCCCTCAGACTAGCGGCAACTCCTACGAGCAGTACTTC. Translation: CASSPQTSGNSYEQYF.

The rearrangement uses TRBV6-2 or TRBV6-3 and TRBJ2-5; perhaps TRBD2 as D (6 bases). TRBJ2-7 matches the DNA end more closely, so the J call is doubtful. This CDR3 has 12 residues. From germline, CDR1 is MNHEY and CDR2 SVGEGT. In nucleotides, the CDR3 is TGTGCCAGCGGGAGGACCTCGGGCGAGCAGTACTTC. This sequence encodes CASGRTSGEQYF.

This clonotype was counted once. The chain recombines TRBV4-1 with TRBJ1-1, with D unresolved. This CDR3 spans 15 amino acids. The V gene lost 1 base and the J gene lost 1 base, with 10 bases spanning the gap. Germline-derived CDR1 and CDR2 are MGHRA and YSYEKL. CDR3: CASSQGRPGNTEAFF. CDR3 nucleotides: TGCGCCAGCAGCCAAGGACGGCCCGGGAACACTGAAGCTTTCTTT.